This TCR beta chain comes out of a study of cytomegalovirus exposure and HLA in healthy donors. At the level of the study: Unique TCRs numbering some 77 million, obtained from HLA-typed donors, made up an early data release.

This cohort consisted of healthy bone marrow donors. Study conclusions and caveats: Most subjects' HLA-A and HLA-B alleles were reportedly predicted from TCR beta sequences.

Details on this clone: What it binds is unknown.

This PCR relied on a set of 60 Vbeta primers and 13 Jbeta primers. The assay was immunoSEQ multiplex PCR, and TCRdb's table has in-frame clones only and misses some. The top ten clones hold 3% to 4% of a sample with around 100,000 clones, around 62% of them seen once. Germline CDR1 LNHNV, CDR2 YYDKDF (reference sequence). The CDR3 consists of 16 residues. Trimming stripped 5 bases from V and 0 bases from J, with 13 bases between. Sequencing used PBMCs. This chain connects TRBV15 to TRBJ2-2; tentative D call: TRBD2 (6 bases). The TCR comes from a man younger than 40 in good health and CMV-seropositive. The CDR3 spells CATSGAGNPNTGELFF. In DNA form, the CDR3 reads TGTGCCACCAGCGGGGCGGGGAACCCGAACACCGGGGAGCTGTTTTTT.